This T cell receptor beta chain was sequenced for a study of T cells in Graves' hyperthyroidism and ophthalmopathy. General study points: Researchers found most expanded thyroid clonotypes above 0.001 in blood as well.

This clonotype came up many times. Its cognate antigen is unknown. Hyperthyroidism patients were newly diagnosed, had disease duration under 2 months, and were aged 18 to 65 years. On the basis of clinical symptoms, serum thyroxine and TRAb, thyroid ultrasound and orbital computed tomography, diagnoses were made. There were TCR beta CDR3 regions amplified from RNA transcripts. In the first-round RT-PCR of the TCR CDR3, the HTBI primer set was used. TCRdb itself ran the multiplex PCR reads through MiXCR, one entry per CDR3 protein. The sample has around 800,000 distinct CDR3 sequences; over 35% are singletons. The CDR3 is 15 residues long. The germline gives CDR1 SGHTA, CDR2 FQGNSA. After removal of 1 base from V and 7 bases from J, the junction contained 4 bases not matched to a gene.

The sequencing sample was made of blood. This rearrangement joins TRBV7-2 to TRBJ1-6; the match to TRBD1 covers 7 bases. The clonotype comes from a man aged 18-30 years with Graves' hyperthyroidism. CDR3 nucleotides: TGTGCCAGCAGCTTAGGGACAGGATTAAATTCACCCCTCCACTTT. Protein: CASSLGTGLNSPLHF.